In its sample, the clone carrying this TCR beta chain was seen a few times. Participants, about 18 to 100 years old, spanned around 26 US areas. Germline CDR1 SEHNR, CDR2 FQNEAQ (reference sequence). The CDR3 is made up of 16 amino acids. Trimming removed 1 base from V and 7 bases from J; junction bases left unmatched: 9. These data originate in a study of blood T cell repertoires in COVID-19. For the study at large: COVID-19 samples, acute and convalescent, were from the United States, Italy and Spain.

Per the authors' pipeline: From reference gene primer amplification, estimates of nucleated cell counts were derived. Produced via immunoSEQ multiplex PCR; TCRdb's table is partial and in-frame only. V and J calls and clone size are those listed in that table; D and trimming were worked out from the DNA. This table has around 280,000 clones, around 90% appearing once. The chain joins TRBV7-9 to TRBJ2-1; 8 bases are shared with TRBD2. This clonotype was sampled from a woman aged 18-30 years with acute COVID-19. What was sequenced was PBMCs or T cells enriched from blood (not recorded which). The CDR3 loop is CASSLGTGTSINEQFF. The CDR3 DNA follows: TGTGCCAGCAGCTTAGGGACCGGGACTAGTATAAATGAGCAGTTCTTC.